This T cell receptor (beta chain) was found in a study of technical replicates of blood from four donors. Profiling relied on immunoSEQ multiplex PCR, and the TCRdb table lists in-frame clones only, not all of them. The table has tens of thousands of clones, around 87% seen once. The sequence was collected from a human donor in good health. Some clones in this sample may be carry-over from other donors' samples. Input material: PBMCs.

CDR3 coding DNA: TGTGCCAGCAGCATCCGGACAGGGAGCTCCTATAATTCACCCCTCCACTTT. As protein: CASSIRTGSSYNSPLHF. The chain links TRBV4-2 to TRBJ1-6; 8 bases agree with TRBD1. This CDR3 comprises 17 residues. Trimming took 5 bases from V and 0 from J; bases not matched to a gene: 6. The germline gives CDR1 LGHNA, CDR2 YNFKEQ.